This passage covers 17 T cell receptor beta chains from one sample sequenced in a study of beta chain features in type 1 diabetes. As every portion of the isolated RNA was reverse transcribed, the sequencing read expressed TCRB transcripts. Generated by immunoSEQ multiplex PCR, the TCRdb table keeps only in-frame clones and is missing some. This table holds around 400,000 clones, roughly 12% found once. Sample: naive CD4+ T cells from blood. The receptors shown here come from a young man in good health.

J is TRBJ2-3 and V is TRBV27, with D perhaps TRBD2 (6 bases). The ends were cut back, 2 bases at V and 3 bases at J, with 15 bases in the middle. CDR3 length equals 16 residues. Germline V gene lookup returns CDR1 MNHEY and CDR2 SMNVEV (reference sequence). CDR3 sequence (DNA): TGTGCCAGCAGTTTAAAATCAGGGAGGCGGACAGATACGCAGTATTTT. It is translated as CASSLKSGRRTDTQYF.

The chain links TRBV18 to TRBJ1-5; a weak D match, TRBD1 (5 bases). Germline V lookup: CDR1 KGHSH, CDR2 LQKENI. The CDR3 totals 15 residues. Trimming removed 3 bases at V and 7 bases at J, with 16 bases between. The CDR3 sequence: CASSPIPGGEQPQHF. Here the CDR3 DNA reads TGTGCCAGCTCACCGATACCGGGGGGAGAACAGCCCCAGCATTTT.

The chain combines TRBV27 with TRBJ1-2, with TRBD1 matching 8 bases. J lost 6 bases, V lost 4 bases, and 7 bases had no gene match. The CDR3 length is 14 residues. CDR1 is MNHEY, CDR2 SMNVEV, per germline (reference sequence). CDR3 region: CASSSPTGENGYTF. The CDR3 nucleotides read TGTGCCAGCAGTTCTCCGACAGGGGAAAATGGCTACACCTTC.

V and J are TRBV4-3 and TRBJ2-7, with 10 bases aligning to TRBD2. Germline V CDR1 and CDR2: LGHNA, YSLEER. V trimming: 4 bases; J trimming: 0 bases; junction bases outside the gene matches: 15. The CDR3 spans 19 residues. The CDR3 reads CASSRGTTSGLVTSYEQYF. The CDR3 DNA follows: TGCGCCAGCAGCCGGGGGACGACTAGCGGGCTAGTTACCTCCTACGAGCAGTACTTC.

This clone was counted only a few times. The V call is TRBV19, the J call TRBJ1-2; a weak D match, TRBD1 (5 bases). V was clipped by 8 bases and J by 0 bases, with 19 bases between them. Germline assignment: CDR1 LNHDA and CDR2 SQIVND (reference sequence). The CDR3 is 16 amino acids. The chain's CDR3 is CASVGIRGDANYGYTF. In nucleotides, the CDR3 is TGTGCCAGTGTTGGCATTCGGGGGGACGCTAACTATGGCTACACCTTC.

This sequence joins TRBV27 and TRBJ2-7, with 12 bases fitting TRBD1. Germline V gene sequence: CDR1 MNHEY, CDR2 SMNVEV (reference sequence). CDR3 size: 17 residues. V lost 0 bases, J lost 0 bases, and 3 bases stayed unmatched. In DNA form, the CDR3 reads TGTGCCAGCAGTTTATCGAAGGGACAGGGGGCCTCCTACGAGCAGTACTTC. Its translation is CASSLSKGQGASYEQYF.

This sequence joins TRBV4-3 and TRBJ1-1; D not certain. This CDR3 has 14 amino acids. V was shortened by 4 bases and J by 4 bases, with 13 bases between the two germline ends. Germline CDR1 is LGHNA and CDR2 is YSLEER. CDR3 nucleotides: TGCGCCAGCAGCCCAGAGGAGTGGAGCACTGAAGCTTTCTTT. It encodes CASSPEEWSTEAFF.

The table lists this clone with a few counts. The chain uses TRBV18 and TRBJ2-7, with 11 bases lining up with TRBD2. Germline assignment: CDR1 KGHSH and CDR2 LQKENI. The V and J ends lost 3 bases and 0 bases, in that order; junction bases with no gene match: 4. The CDR3 totals 16 residues. CDR3 coding DNA: TGTGCCAGCTCACCGTTAGCGGGAGGGAGCTCCTACGAGCAGTACTTC. It codes for CASSPLAGGSSYEQYF.

Note on this clone: No DNA is shown, since the ends of the CDR3 on it are uncertain; the CDR3 is the one TCRdb lists. The chain uses TRBV28 and TRBJ1-2. Germline values: CDR1 MDHEN, CDR2 SYDVKM. Both ends counted, the CDR3 spans 12 residues. CDR3 loop: CASSTSVYGYTF.

This clone was detected a few times. Relative to the germline gene, one junction end is altered; a read error may explain this. V gene TRBV28 combines with J gene TRBJ2-1; TRBD1 agrees at 10 bases. The CDR3 runs 16 residues. CDR1 is MDHEN and CDR2 is SYDVKM in the germline V gene. The CDR3 sequence is CASTSGGTGVYYEQFF. The CDR3 bases are TGTGCCAGCACCTCCGGGGGGACAGGGGTCTACTATGAGCAGTTCTTC.

This clone turned up a few times. The chain employs TRBV2 and TRBJ2-3, with no clear D. The CDR3 totals 14 residues. Germline V gene data show CDR1 as SNHLY and CDR2 as FYNNEI. Trimming removed 6 bases at V and 0 bases at J, with 10 bases between. CDR3 in amino acids: CASRTRLSTDTQYF. Written as DNA, the CDR3 is TGTGCCAGCAGAACCAGGCTTAGCACAGATACGCAGTATTTT.

The table lists this clone with a few counts. V and J are TRBV19 and TRBJ1-5, with TRBD1 identical over 8 bases. The CDR3 is made up of 16 amino acids. J gave up 5 bases and V 7 bases, and 13 bases lay outside the gene matches. Germline CDR1 and CDR2: LNHDA and SQIVND (reference sequence). CDR3 DNA sequence: TGTGCCAGTACCGAACTTGACAGGGGATGGGATCAGCCCCAGCATTTT. Amino acids: CASTELDRGWDQPQHF.

The chain recombines TRBV6-6 with TRBJ1-5, with D perhaps TRBD1 (6 bases). Trimming took off 6 bases at V and 0 bases at J, with 15 bases between the two ends. Germline V gives CDR1 MNHNY, CDR2 SVGAGI (reference sequence). CDR3 length: 16 amino acids. The CDR3 nucleotides read TGTGCCAGCAGGACGGGACAAGAGTATAGCAATCAGCCCCAGCATTTT. This translates into CASRTGQEYSNQPQHF.

This clone has more than one count but fewer than ten. CDR3 residues: CASSRRTGTEAFF. The CDR3 DNA reads as TGTGCCAGCAGTCGTCGGACAGGCACTGAAGCTTTCTTT. The J gene is TRBJ1-1, the V gene TRBV6-5; 7 nucleotides agree with TRBD1. There are 13 residues in the CDR3. The V segment lost 5 bases and the J segment 4 bases; nucleotides outside the gene matches: 4. Germline CDR1 and CDR2: MNHEY and SVGAGI.

V usage is TRBV10-3 and J usage is TRBJ1-1; D possibly corresponds to TRBD1 (5 bases). The germline V and J ends were trimmed by 8 bases and 1 base, with 11 bases remaining between them. This CDR3 has 13 amino acids. Germline-derived CDR1 and CDR2 are ENHRY and SYGVKD. The CDR3 spells CAIGRVGNTEAFF. The CDR3 bases are TGTGCCATCGGCAGGGTGGGGAACACTGAAGCTTTCTTT.

This CDR3 is CASSLGGTNEKLFF. As DNA, the CDR3 is TGTGCCAGCAGTTTGGGGGGAACTAATGAAAAACTGTTTTTT. The chain links TRBV28 to TRBJ1-4, with D perhaps TRBD1 (5 bases). CDR3 length: 14 amino acids. The V end lost 3 bases, the J end lost 1 base, and 6 bases lay between the germline ends. CDR1 is MDHEN and CDR2 is SYDVKM in the germline V gene.

The chain links TRBV15 to TRBJ2-7; possible D gene TRBD1, 5 bases. This CDR3 is built from 14 residues. The V gene lost 1 base and the J gene lost 6 bases, with 13 bases spanning the gap. CDR1 is LNHNV and CDR2 is YYDKDF in the germline V gene (reference sequence). The CDR3 DNA is TGTGCCACCAGCAGAGTCTGGCAGGGCGGCGAGCAGTACTTC. Translating gives CATSRVWQGGEQYF.